This T cell receptor (beta chain) was recovered during a study of blood T cells in healthy people across ages. Study-level points and caveats: Long-lived donors had more naive CD4+ cells and higher diversity than aged donors. Diversity was estimated from one million T cells, and these estimates were considered underestimates.

Extracted total RNA amounted to at least 5.5 micrograms for each sample. Through a sample-barcoded 5' primer and a J-beta primer mix, a second PCR was run for roughly 6 to 11 cycles. TCRdb ran MiXCR on the 5' RACE reads and lists one entry per CDR3 protein. The sample lists 1.5 million to 2 million distinct CDR3 sequences, 28% occurring once. Of note for this clonotype: As yet, its antigen is unknown.

This CDR3 region has 15 residues. Sequencing was performed on blood. The clonotype comes from a woman in her 30s in good health. The chain employs TRBV21-1 and TRBJ1-2; the table's D call, TRBD1, has no DNA check behind it. TRBV21-1 is recorded as a pseudogene. The CDR3 sequence is CASSAPGQRYYGYTF. In DNA, the CDR3 is TGTGCCAGCAGCGCCCCGGGACAGCGTTACTATGGCTACACCTTC.